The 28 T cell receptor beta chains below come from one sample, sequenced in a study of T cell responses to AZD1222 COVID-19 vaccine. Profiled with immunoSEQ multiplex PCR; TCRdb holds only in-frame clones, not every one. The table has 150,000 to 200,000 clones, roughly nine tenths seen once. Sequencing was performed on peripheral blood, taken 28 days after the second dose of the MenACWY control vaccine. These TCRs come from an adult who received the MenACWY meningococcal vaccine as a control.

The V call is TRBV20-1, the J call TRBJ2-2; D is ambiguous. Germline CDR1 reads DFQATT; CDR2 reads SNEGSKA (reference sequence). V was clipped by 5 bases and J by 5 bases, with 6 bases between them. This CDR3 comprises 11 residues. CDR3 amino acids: CSASSTGELFF. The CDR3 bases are TGCAGTGCTTCCTCGACCGGGGAGCTGTTTTTT.

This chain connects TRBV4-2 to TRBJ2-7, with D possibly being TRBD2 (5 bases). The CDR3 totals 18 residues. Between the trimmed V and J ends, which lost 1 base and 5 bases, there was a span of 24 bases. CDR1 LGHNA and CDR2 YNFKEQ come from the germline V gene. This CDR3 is CASSQGGGWTSAVDEQYF. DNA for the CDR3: TGTGCCAGCAGCCAAGGAGGTGGCTGGACTTCCGCCGTAGACGAGCAGTACTTC.

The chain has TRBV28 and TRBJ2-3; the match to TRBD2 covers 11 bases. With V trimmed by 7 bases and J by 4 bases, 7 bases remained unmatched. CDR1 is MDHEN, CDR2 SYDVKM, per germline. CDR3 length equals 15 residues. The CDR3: CASTLAGGPSDTQYF. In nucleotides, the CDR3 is TGTGCCAGCACGTTAGCGGGAGGGCCGTCAGATACGCAGTATTTT.

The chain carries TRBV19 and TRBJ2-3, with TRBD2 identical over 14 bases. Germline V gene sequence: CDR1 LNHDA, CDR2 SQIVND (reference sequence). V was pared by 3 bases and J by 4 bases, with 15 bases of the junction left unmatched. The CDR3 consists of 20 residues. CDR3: CASSIQELSGLAGDADTQYF. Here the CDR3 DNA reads TGTGCCAGTAGTATCCAAGAGCTTTCGGGACTAGCGGGAGACGCAGATACGCAGTATTTT.

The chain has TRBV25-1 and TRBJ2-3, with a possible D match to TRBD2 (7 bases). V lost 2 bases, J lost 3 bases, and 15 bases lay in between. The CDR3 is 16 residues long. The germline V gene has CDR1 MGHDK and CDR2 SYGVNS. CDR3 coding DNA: TGTGCCAGCAGTGAAGGGGTGGGAGGGGGAACAGATACGCAGTATTTT. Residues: CASSEGVGGGTDTQYF.

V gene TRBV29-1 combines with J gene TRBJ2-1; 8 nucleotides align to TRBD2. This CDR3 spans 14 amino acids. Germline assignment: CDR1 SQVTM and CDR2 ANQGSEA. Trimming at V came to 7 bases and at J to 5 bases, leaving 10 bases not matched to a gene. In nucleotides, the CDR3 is TGCAGCGCAGATACACTAGCGGCCAACAATGAGCAGTTCTTC. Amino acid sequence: CSADTLAANNEQFF.

The CDR3 coding sequence is TGTGCCAGCAGCGTAGGGGTCGACCGACGCTCTGGAAACACCATATATTTT. Amino acids: CASSVGVDRRSGNTIYF. The chain employs TRBV9 and TRBJ1-3; D remains ambiguous. CDR1 is SGDLS and CDR2 is YYNGEE in the germline V gene. The CDR3 has 17 amino acids. V lost 0 bases and J lost 0, with 13 bases in between.

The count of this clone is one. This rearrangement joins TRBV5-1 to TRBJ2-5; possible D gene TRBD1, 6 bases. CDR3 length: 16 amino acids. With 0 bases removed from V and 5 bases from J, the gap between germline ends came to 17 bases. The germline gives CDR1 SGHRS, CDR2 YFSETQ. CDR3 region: CASSLDRQGWRETQYF. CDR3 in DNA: TGCGCCAGCAGCTTGGATCGGCAGGGGTGGCGGGAGACCCAGTACTTC.

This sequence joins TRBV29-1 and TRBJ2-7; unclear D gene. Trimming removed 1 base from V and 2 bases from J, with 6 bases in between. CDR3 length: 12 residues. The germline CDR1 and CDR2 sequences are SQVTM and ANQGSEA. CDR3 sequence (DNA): TGCAGCGTTGAAGGGATAACCTACGAGCAGTACTTC. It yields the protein CSVEGITYEQYF.

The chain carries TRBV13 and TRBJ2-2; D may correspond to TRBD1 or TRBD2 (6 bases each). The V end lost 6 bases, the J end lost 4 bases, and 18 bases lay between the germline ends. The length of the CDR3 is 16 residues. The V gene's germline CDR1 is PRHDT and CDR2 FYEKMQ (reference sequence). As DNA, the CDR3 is TGTGCCAGCAGTTCAGTGGGGGGCTGGGGCACCGGGGAGCTGTTTTTT. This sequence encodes CASSSVGGWGTGELFF.

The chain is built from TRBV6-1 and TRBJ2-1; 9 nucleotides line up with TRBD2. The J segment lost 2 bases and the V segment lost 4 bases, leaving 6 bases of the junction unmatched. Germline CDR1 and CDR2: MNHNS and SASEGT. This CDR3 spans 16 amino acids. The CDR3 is CASSALAGYPYNEQFF. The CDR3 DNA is TGTGCCAGCAGTGCCCTAGCGGGGTATCCCTACAATGAGCAGTTCTTC.

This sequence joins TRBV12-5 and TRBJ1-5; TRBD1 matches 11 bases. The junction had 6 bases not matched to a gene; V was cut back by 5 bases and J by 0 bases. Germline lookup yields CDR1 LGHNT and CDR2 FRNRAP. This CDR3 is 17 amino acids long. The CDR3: CASGGRGQGVSNQPQHF. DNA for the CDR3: TGTGCTAGTGGTGGCCGGGGACAGGGGGTTAGCAATCAGCCCCAGCATTTT. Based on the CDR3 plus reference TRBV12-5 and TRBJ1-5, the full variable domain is DARVTQTPRHKVTEMGQEVTMRCQPILGHNTVFWYRQTMMQGLELLAYFRNRAPLDDSGMPKDRFSAEMPDATLATLKIQPSEPRDSAVYFCASGGRGQGVSNQPQHFGDGTRLSIL.

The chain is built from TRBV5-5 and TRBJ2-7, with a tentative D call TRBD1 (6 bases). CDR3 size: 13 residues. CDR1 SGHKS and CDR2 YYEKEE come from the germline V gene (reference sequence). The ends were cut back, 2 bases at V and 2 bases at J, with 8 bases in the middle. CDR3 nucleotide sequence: TGTGCCAGCAGCTTACAGGGAGCCTACGAGCAGTACTTC. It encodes CASSLQGAYEQYF.

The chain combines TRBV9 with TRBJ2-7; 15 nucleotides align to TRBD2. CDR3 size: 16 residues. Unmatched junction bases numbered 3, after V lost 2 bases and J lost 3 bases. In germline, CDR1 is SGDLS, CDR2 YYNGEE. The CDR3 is CASSVGLAGGYYEQYF. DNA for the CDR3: TGTGCCAGCAGCGTTGGACTAGCGGGAGGGTACTACGAGCAGTACTTC.

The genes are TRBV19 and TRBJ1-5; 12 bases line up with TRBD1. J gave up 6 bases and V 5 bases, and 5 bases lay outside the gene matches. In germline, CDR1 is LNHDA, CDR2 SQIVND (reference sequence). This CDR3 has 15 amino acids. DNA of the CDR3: TGTGCCAGTAGTTTGGGACAGGGGGCAGCTCAGCCCCAGCATTTT. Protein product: CASSLGQGAAQPQHF.

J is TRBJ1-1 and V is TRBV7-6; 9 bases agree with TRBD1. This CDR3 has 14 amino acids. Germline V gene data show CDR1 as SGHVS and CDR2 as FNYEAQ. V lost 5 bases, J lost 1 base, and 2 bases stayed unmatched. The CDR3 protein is CASSEGQGNTEAFF. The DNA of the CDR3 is TGTGCCAGCAGCGAGGGACAGGGGAACACTGAAGCTTTCTTT.

This chain's CDR3 is CASRNRGYTEAFF. The CDR3 DNA reads as TGTGCCAGCAGGAACAGGGGGTACACTGAAGCTTTCTTT. The chain is built from TRBV2 and TRBJ1-1; the match to TRBD1 covers 8 bases. J gave up 3 bases and V 6 bases, and 3 bases lay outside the gene matches. The germline V gene has CDR1 SNHLY and CDR2 FYNNEI. The CDR3 consists of 13 residues.

This CDR3 is CASSLGGGYEQYF. DNA of the CDR3: TGTGCCAGCAGCTTGGGTGGGGGATACGAGCAGTACTTC. The V and J genes are TRBV5-6 and TRBJ2-7, with D possibly called TRBD1 or TRBD2 (5 bases each). The CDR3 consists of 13 residues. The germline CDR1 and CDR2 sequences are SGHDT and YYEEEE. Trimming took off 0 bases at V and 4 bases at J, with 8 bases between the two ends.

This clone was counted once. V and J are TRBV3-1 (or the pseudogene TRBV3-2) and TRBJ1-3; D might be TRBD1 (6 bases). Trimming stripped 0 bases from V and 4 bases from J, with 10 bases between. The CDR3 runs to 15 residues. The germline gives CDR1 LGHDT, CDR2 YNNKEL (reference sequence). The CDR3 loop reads CASSQDYREGNTIYF. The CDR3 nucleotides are TGTGCCAGCAGCCAAGATTACAGGGAAGGAAACACCATATATTTT.

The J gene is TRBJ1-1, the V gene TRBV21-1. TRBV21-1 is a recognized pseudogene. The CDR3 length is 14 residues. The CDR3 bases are TGTGCCAGCAGCAGGAAAGCGACTAACACTGAAGCTTTCTTT. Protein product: CASSRKATNTEAFF.

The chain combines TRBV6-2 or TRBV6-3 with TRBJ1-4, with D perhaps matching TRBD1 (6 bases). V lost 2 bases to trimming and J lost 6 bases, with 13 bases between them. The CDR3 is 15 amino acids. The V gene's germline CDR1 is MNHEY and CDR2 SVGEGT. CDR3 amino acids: CASSYTLRTDEKLFF. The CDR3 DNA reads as TGTGCCAGCAGTTACACCCTACGGACAGATGAAAAACTGTTTTTT.

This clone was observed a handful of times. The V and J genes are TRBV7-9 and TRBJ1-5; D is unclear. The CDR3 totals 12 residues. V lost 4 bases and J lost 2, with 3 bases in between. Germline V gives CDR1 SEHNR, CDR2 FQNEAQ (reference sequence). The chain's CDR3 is CASSSGNQPQHF. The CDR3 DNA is TGTGCCAGCAGCTCTGGCAATCAGCCCCAGCATTTT.

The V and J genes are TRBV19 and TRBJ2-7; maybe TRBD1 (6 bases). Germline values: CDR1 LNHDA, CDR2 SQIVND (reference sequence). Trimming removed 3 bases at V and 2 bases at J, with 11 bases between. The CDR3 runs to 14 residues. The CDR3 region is CASSIEQGPYEQYF. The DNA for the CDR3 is TGTGCCAGTAGTATCGAACAGGGACCCTACGAGCAGTACTTC.

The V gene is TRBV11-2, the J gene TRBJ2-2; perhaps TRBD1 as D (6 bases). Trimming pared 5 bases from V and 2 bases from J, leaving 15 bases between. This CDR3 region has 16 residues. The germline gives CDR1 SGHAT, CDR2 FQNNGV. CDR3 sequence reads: CASSTSTGFNTGELFF. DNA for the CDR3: TGTGCCAGCAGCACCTCGACAGGATTTAACACCGGGGAGCTGTTTTTT. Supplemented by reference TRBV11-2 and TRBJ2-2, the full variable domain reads EAGVAQSPRYKIIEKRQSVAFWCNPISGHATLYWYQQILGQGPKLLIQFQNNGVVDDSQLPKDRFSAERLKGVDSTLKIQPAKLEDSAVYLCASSTSTGFNTGELFFGEGSRLTVL.

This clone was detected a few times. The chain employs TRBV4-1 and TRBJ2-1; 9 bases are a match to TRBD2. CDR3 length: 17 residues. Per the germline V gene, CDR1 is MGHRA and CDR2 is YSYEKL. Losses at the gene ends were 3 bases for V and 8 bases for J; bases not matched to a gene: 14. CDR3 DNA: TGCGCCAGCAGCCACGCGAGAGGTGGCGGGAGGGCCCATGAGCAGTTCTTC. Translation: CASSHARGGGRAHEQFF.

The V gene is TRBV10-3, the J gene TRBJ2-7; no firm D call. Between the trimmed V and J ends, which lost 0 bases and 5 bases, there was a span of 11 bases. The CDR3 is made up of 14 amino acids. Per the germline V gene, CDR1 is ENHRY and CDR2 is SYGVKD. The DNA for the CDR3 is TGTGCCATCAGTGAGTCGGCCGGTATAGACGAGCAGTACTTC. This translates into CAISESAGIDEQYF.

The CDR3 sequence is CASSQLGGRPEAFF. CDR3 DNA: TGTGCCAGCAGCCAACTCGGGGGCCGACCTGAAGCTTTCTTT. This chain connects TRBV4-2 to TRBJ1-1; D might be TRBD1 (6 bases). Per germline, CDR1 LGHNA and CDR2 YNFKEQ. The CDR3 runs 14 residues. Trimming left V 2 bases short and J 6 bases short, with 13 bases between.

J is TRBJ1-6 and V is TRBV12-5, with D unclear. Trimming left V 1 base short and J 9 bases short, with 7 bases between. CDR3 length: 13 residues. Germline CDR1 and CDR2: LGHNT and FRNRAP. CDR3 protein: CASGLAGISPLHF. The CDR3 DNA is TGTGCTAGTGGTTTGGCTGGAATTTCACCCCTCCACTTT.